This record covers a single TCR beta chain. No antigen is known for it. The entry originates in a study of blood T cells in healthy people across ages. A sample-barcoded 5' primer and a J-beta primer mix were used in a second PCR of about 7 to 11 cycles. MiXCR, run by TCRdb on the 5' RACE reads, gives a single entry per CDR3 protein. The data contain approximately 940,000 distinct CDR3 sequences, roughly 43% of them singletons. All donors came from Russia, were Caucasian and healthy, and spanned ages about 6 to 100. General study findings and limits: Diversity was estimated from one million T cells, and these estimates were considered underestimates.

The receptor was derived from a man aged 30 to 45 in good health. The source material was blood.

This CDR3 is CASPRRGSNYGYTF. The CDR3, as DNA: TGTGCCTCCCCCCGACGGGGGTCTAACTATGGCTACACCTTC. The gene calls are TRBV30 and TRBJ1-2, with D tentatively TRBD1 (5 bases). The CDR3 loop spans 14 amino acids. Germline-derived CDR1 and CDR2 are GTSNPN and SVGIG (reference sequence). Between the trimmed V and J ends, which lost 7 bases and 0 bases, there was a span of 15 bases.